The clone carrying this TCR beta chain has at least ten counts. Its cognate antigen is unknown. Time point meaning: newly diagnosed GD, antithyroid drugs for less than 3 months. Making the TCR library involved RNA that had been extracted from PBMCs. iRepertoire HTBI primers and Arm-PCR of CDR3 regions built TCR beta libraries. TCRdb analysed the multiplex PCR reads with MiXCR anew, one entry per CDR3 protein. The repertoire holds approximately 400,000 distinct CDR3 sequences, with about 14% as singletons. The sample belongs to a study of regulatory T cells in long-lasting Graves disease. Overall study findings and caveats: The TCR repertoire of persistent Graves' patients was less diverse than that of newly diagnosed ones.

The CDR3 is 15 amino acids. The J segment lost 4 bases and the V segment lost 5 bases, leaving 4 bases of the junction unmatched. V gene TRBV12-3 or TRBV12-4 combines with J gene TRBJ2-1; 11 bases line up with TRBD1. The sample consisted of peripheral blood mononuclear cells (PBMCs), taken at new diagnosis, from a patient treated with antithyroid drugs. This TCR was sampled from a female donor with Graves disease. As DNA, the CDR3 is TGTGCCAGCAGTGATAGGGACAGGGGGTACAATGAGCAGTTCTTC. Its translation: CASSDRDRGYNEQFF.